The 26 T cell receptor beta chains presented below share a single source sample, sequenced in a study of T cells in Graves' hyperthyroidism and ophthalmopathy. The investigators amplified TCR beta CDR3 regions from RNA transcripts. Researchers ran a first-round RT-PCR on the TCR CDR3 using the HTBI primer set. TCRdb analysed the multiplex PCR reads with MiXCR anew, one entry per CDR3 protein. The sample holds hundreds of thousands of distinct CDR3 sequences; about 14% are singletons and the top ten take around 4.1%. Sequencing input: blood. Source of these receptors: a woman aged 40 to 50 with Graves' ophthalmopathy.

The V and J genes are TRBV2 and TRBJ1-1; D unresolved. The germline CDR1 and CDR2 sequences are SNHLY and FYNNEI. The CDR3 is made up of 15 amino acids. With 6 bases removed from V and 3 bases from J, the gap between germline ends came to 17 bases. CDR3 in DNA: TGTGCCAGCAGCGTTACCGGGGATCGAGACACTGAAGCTTTCTTT. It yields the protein CASSVTGDRDTEAFF.

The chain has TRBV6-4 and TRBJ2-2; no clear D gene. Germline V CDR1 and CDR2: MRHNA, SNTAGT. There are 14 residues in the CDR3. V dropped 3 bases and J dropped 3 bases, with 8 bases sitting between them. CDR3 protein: CASSEALYTGELFF. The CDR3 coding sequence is TGTGCCAGCAGTGAGGCGCTCTACACCGGGGAGCTGTTTTTT.

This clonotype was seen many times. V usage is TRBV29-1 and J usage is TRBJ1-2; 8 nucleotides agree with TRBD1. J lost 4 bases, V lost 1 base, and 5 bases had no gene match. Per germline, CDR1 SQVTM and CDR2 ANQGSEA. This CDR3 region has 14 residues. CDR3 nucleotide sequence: TGCAGCGTTGAAGTCCTGGACAGGGCCTATGGCTACACCTTC. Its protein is CSVEVLDRAYGYTF.

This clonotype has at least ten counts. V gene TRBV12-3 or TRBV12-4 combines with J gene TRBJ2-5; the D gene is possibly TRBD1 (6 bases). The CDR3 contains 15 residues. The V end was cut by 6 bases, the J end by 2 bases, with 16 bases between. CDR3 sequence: CASRPGAGAQETQYF. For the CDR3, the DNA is TGTGCCAGCAGGCCCGGGGCAGGGGCGCAAGAGACCCAGTACTTC.

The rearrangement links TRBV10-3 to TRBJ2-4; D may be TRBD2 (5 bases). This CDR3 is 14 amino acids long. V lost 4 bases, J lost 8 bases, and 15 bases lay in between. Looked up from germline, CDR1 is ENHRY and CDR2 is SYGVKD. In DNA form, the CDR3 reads TGTGCCATCAGTGGTGAAACCGCCGGGGACATTCAGTACTTC. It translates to CAISGETAGDIQYF.

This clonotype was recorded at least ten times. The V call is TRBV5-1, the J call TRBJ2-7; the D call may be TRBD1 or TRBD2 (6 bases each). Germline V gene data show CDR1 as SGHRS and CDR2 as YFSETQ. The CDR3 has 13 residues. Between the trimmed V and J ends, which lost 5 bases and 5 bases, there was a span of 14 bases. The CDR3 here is CASRKVEGDEQYF. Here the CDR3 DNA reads TGCGCCAGCAGGAAGGTGGAGGGGGACGAGCAGTACTTC.

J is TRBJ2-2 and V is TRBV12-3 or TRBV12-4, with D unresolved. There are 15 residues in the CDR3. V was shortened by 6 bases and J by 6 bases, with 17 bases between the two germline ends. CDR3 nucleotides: TGTGCCAGCAGCCACCCAACGGTTTTCCCCGGGGAGCTGTTTTTT. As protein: CASSHPTVFPGELFF.

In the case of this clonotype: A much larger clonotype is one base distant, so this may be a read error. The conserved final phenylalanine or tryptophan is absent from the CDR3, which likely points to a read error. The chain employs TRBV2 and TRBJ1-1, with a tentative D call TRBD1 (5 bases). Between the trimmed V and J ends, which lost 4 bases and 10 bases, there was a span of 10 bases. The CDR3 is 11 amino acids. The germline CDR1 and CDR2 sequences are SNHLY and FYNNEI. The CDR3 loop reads CASSGDYGAFL. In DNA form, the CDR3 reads TGTGCCAGCAGTGGGGACTACGGAGCTTTCCTT.

CDR3 region: CASSGTSGRAEQYF. For the CDR3, the DNA is TGTGCCAGCAGTGGGACTAGCGGGAGGGCCGAGCAGTACTTC. This chain links TRBV6-2 or TRBV6-3 with TRBJ2-7; 16 bases agree with TRBD2. Germline CDR1 reads MNHEY; CDR2 reads SVGEGT. CDR3 length: 14 amino acids. V lost 5 bases and J lost 6; bases outside the gene matches: 1.

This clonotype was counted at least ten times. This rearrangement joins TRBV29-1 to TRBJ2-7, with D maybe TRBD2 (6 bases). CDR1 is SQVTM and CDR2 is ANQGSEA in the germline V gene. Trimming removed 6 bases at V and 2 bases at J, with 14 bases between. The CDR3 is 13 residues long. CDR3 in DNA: TGCAGCGTAACGGGACTTCCAACCTACGAGCAGTACTTC. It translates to CSVTGLPTYEQYF.

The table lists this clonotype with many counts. The CDR3 protein is CASSTGQIKETQYF. Written as DNA, the CDR3 is TGCGCCAGCAGCACGGGACAGATTAAAGAGACCCAGTACTTC. The chain is built from TRBV5-1 and TRBJ2-5; 7 positions match TRBD1. Germline assignment: CDR1 SGHRS and CDR2 YFSETQ. This CDR3 comprises 14 residues. V lost 4 bases and J lost 3; bases outside the gene matches: 6.

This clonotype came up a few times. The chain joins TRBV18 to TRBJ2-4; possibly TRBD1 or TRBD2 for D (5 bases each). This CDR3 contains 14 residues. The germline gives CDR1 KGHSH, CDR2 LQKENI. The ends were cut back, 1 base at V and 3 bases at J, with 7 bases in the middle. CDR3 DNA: TGTGCCAGCTCACCACAGGGGAGCAAAAACATTCAGTACTTC. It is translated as CASSPQGSKNIQYF.

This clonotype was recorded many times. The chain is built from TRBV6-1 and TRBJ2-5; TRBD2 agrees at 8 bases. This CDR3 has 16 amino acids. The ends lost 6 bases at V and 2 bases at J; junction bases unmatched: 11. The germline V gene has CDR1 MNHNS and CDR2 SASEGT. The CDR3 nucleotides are TGTGCCAGCAGACCCCGGGGGGGCTACGAACAAGAGACCCAGTACTTC. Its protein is CASRPRGGYEQETQYF.

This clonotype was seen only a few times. In DNA, the CDR3 is TGTGCCACCAACAGTTCCTACGAGCAGTACTTC. Encoded protein: CATNSSYEQYF. The chain joins TRBV24-1 to TRBJ2-7, with D unclear. Germline V gene lookup returns CDR1 KGHDR and CDR2 SFDVKD. Trimming shortened V by 8 bases and J by 1 base, and 5 bases separated the two germline ends. There are 11 residues in the CDR3.

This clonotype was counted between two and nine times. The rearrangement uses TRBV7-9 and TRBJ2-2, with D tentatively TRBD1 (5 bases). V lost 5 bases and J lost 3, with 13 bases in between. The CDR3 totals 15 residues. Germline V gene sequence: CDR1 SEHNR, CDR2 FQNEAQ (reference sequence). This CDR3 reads CASSPIQGHTGELFF. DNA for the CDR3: TGTGCCAGCAGCCCTATCCAGGGCCACACCGGGGAGCTGTTTTTT.

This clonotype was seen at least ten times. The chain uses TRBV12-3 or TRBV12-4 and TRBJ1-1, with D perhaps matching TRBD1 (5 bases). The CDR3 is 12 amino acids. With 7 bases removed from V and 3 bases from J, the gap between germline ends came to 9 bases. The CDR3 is CASIRGDTEAFF. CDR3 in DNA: TGTGCCAGCATCCGGGGGGACACTGAAGCTTTCTTT.

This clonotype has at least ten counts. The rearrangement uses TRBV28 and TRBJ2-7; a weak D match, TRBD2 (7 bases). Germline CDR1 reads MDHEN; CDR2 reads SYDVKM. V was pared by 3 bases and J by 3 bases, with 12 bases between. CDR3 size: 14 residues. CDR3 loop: CASSFGGGLYEQYF. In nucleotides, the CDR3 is TGTGCCAGCAGTTTTGGCGGGGGCCTCTACGAGCAGTACTTC.

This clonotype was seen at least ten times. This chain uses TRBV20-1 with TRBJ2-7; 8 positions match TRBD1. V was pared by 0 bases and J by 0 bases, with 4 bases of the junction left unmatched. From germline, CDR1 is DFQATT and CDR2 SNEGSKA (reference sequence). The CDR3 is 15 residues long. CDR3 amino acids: CSARELTGDSYEQYF. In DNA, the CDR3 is TGCAGTGCTAGAGAATTGACAGGGGACTCCTACGAGCAGTACTTC.

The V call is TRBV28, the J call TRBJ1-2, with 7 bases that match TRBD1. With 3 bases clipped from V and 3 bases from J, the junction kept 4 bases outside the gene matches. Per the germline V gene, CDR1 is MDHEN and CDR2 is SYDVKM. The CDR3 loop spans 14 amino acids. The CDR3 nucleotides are TGTGCCAGCAGTTTGGGGGGACAGCACTATGGCTACACCTTC. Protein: CASSLGGQHYGYTF.

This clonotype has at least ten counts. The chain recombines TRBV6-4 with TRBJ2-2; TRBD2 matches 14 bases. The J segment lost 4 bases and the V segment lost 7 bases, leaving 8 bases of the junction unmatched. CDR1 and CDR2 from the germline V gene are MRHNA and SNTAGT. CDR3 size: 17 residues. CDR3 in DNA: TGTGCCAGCATCGCGGGACTAGCGGGAGCTACCACCGGGGAGCTGTTTTTT. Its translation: CASIAGLAGATTGELFF.

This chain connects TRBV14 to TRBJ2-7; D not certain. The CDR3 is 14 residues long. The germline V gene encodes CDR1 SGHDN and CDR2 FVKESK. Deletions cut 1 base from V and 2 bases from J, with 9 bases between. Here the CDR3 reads CASSQGLGPYEQYF. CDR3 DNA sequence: TGTGCCAGCAGCCAAGGGCTCGGGCCCTACGAGCAGTACTTC.

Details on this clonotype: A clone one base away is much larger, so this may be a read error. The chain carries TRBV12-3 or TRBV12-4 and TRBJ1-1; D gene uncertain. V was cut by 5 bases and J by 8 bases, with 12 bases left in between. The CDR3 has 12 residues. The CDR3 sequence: CASSPRVREAFF. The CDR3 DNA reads TGTGCCAGCAGTCCGAGGGTTAGAGAAGCTTTCTTT.

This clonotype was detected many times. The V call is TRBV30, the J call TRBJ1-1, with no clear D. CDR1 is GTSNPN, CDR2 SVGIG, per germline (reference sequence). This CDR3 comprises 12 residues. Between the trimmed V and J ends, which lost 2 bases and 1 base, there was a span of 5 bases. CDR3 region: CAWSTSNTEAFF. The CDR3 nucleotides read TGTGCCTGGAGTACATCGAACACTGAAGCTTTCTTT.

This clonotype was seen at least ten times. Here the CDR3 reads CASSLDPRGQPQHF. DNA of the CDR3: TGTGCCAGCAGCCTTGACCCGAGGGGACAGCCCCAGCATTTT. V gene TRBV7-2 combines with J gene TRBJ1-5, with D maybe TRBD1 (5 bases). With 5 bases removed from V and 7 bases from J, the gap between germline ends came to 15 bases. The CDR3 totals 14 residues. Germline V gives CDR1 SGHTA, CDR2 FQGNSA.

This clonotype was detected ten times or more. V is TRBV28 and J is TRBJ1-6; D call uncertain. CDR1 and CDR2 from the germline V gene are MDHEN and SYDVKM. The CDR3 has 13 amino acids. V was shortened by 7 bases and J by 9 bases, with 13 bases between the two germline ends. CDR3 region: CASKREVGSPLHF. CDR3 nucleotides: TGTGCCAGCAAGAGGGAAGTGGGTTCACCCCTCCACTTT.

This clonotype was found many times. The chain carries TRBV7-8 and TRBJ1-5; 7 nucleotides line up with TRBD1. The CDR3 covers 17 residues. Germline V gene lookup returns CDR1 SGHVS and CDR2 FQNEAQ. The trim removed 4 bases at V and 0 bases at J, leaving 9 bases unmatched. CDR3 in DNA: TGTGCCAGCAGCTCCCGGGACAGCCTTTATAGCAATCAGCCCCAGCATTTT. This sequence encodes CASSSRDSLYSNQPQHF.